Listed below are T cell receptor beta chains from one sample, sequenced in a study of T cells after yellow fever vaccination. A single record per CDR3 protein comes from TCRdb applying MiXCR to the 5' RACE reads. The sample lists some 63,000 distinct CDR3 sequences, approximately 7.4% seen once, with approximately 34% in the top ten. Sequencing was performed on CD8+ T cells sorted from PBMCs, taken 15 days after the yellow fever booster vaccination. The receptors derive from a man between 25 and 39 years old who received the YFV17D yellow fever vaccine. CDR3s include the opening cysteine and the closing phenylalanine or tryptophan. Fields, in order: V gene, D gene, clone size, J gene, CDR3 DNA, CDR3 protein. D genes are given only for firm matches. For some rows the clone size is stated as once, few or many, or as a class when expanded; others skip it.

>TRBV6-1|.|many|TRBJ1-2
TGTGCCAGCAGCCAAGGGGAGCCCCTTAACTATGGCTACACCTTC
CASSQGEPLNYGYTF
>TRBV2|.|many|TRBJ2-5
TGTGCCAGCCTAGGCCGGGTAGGAGAGACCCAGTACTTC
CASLGRVGETQYF
>TRBV12-3/TRBV12-4|.|many|TRBJ2-7
TGTGCCAGCAAGTTAGGGCCCCCGGAACAATACCCCTACGAGCAGTACTTC
CASKLGPPEQYPYEQYF
>TRBV6-5|.|many|TRBJ2-3
TGTGCCAGCAGCGCTCAGGGTGTGCGGACAGATACGCAGTATTTT
CASSAQGVRTDTQYF
>TRBV12-3/TRBV12-4|TRBD1|many|TRBJ1-2
TGTGCCAGCAGTTTGGGGGACAGGGTCGATGGCTACACCTTC
CASSLGDRVDGYTF
>TRBV4-2|TRBD2|many|TRBJ2-1
TGTGCCAGCAGCCAAGATCGTCGCCTAGCGGTCTCCTACAATGAGCAGTTCTTC
CASSQDRRLAVSYNEQFF
>TRBV15|.|many|TRBJ2-7
TGTGCCACCAGCAGAGAAAGGACATCAGCCTACGAGCAGTACTTC
CATSRERTSAYEQYF
>TRBV27|TRBD1|many|TRBJ1-5
TGTGCCAGCAGTCCCGGGACAGAAAATCAGCCCCAGCATTTT
CASSPGTENQPQHF
>TRBV20-1|TRBD1|many|TRBJ2-2
TGCAGTGCTAGAGATCAGGGACAGGGTCTCACCGGGGAGCTGTTTTTT
CSARDQGQGLTGELFF
>TRBV9|.|many|TRBJ2-5
TGTGCCAGCAGCGGATACGACTCCCGTGGGGAGACCCAGTACTTC
CASSGYDSRGETQYF
>TRBV25-1|TRBD1|many|TRBJ2-7
TGTGCCAGCAGTGAACTTCTGCAGGGGGCTAGCCGGACCTACGAGCAGTACTTC
CASSELLQGASRTYEQYF
>TRBV11-1|.|many|TRBJ1-3
TGTGCCAGCAGCGATACTCACCTAAACCCCGGCTCTGGAAACACCATATATTTT
CASSDTHLNPGSGNTIYF
>TRBV30|TRBD2|many|TRBJ2-7
TGTGCCTGGAGTGTTGTGACTAGCGGTTACGAGCAGTACTTC
CAWSVVTSGYEQYF
>TRBV24-1|.|few|TRBJ2-1
TGTGCCACCAGTGATTTGATGGACAATGAGCAGTTCTTC
CATSDLMDNEQFF
>TRBV28|.|many|TRBJ2-6
TGTGCCAGCAGTTCCAGGGTCGCTGGGGCCAACGTCCTGACTTTC
CASSSRVAGANVLTF
>TRBV30|.|many|TRBJ2-6
TGTGCCTGGAGTGTACAGCCTATCCTTGGCAACGTCCTGACTTTC
CAWSVQPILGNVLTF
>TRBV11-2|.|.|TRBJ2-1
TGTGCCAGCACCCCCGGACTGTTACAGGGTCAGCAGTTCTTC
CASTPGLLQGQQFF
>TRBV7-9|.|many|TRBJ1-1
TGTGCCAGCAGCTTAGTTCGGCATGAAGCTTTCTTT
CASSLVRHEAFF
>TRBV2|.|.|TRBJ1-5
TGTGCCAGCAGTGAAGATGGAAGAATTAATCAGCCCCAGCATTTT
CASSEDGRINQPQHF
>TRBV6-5|TRBD2|many|TRBJ2-2
TGTGCCAGCAGTACCCAGGGAGCGGGGGGGTCCGGGGAGCTGTTTTTT
CASSTQGAGGSGELFF
>TRBV15|.|many|TRBJ2-1
TGTGCCACCAGCAGGGACAGAAGCTCCTACAATGAGCAGTTCTTC
CATSRDRSSYNEQFF
>TRBV27|.|many|TRBJ1-5
TGTGCCAGCAGTTCAGAATTCTATAGCAATCAGCCCCAGCATTTT
CASSSEFYSNQPQHF
>TRBV12-3/TRBV12-4|TRBD1|many|TRBJ1-2
TGTGCCAGCAGTCCAGACAGGGGAAATGGCTACACCTTC
CASSPDRGNGYTF
>TRBV5-5|.|medium-sized|TRBJ2-1
TGTGCCAGCAGCTTCAATGAGCAGTTCTTC
CASSFNEQFF
>TRBV7-8|.|many|TRBJ1-2
TGTGCCAGCAGCTTAGGGACTACAGCAGGCTACACCTTC
CASSLGTTAGYTF
>TRBV4-3|.|many|TRBJ2-1
TGCGCCAGCAGCCAAGTATTAGGGCCTAATGAGCAGTTCTTC
CASSQVLGPNEQFF
>TRBV12-5|TRBD2|many|TRBJ2-3
TGTGCTAGTGTTAGCGGGACCTCGACGACCACAGATACGCAGTATTTT
CASVSGTSTTTDTQYF
>TRBV6-5|.|many|TRBJ2-7
TGTGCCAGCAGTCTCCAGGCGACGACCGAGCAGTACTTC
CASSLQATTEQYF
>TRBV7-9|TRBD1|many|TRBJ2-7
TGTGCCAGCAGCTTCTGGGCAACGGCGGGACAGGGGGTCGAGCAGTACTTC
CASSFWATAGQGVEQYF
>TRBV7-8|TRBD2|many|TRBJ2-7
TGTGCCAGCAGCACGCCTAGCGGGAGGGCCCTCGAGCAGTACTTC
CASSTPSGRALEQYF
>TRBV28|.|.|TRBJ2-5
TGTGCCAGCAGTTTCAGGGTCCAAGAGACCCAGTACTTC
CASSFRVQETQYF
>TRBV15|TRBD2|many|TRBJ2-1
TGTGCCACCAGCATCAGTACGGGGACTAGCGGACAGGGTGAGCAGTTCTTC
CATSISTGTSGQGEQFF
>TRBV6-2/TRBV6-3|TRBD2|many|TRBJ2-2
TGTGCCAGCAGTCCCACTAGCGGGAGGTTCACCGGGGAGCTGTTTTTT
CASSPTSGRFTGELFF
>TRBV5-1|TRBD1|many|TRBJ2-7
TGCGCCAGCAGCTGGACAGGCTACGAGCAGTACTTC
CASSWTGYEQYF
>TRBV12-3/TRBV12-4|TRBD1|many|TRBJ1-1
TGTGCCAGCAGGGCCCATCCACAGGGGAAGGCGATCACTGAAGCTTTCTTT
CASRAHPQGKAITEAFF
>TRBV9|TRBD1|many|TRBJ1-2
TGTGCCAGCAGCGTAGAGGGACAGGCCCCAAACTTC
CASSVEGQAPNF
>TRBV9|.|.|TRBJ2-1
TGTGCCAGCAGCGTAGCTGGGTACAATGAGCAGTTCTTC
CASSVAGYNEQFF
>TRBV9|.|many|TRBJ2-7
TGTGCCAGCAGCGGAAAAGGCGGTTCCTACGAGCAGTACTTC
CASSGKGGSYEQYF
>TRBV27|TRBD2|few|TRBJ2-3
TGTGCCAGCAGTTTATTACCCCTAGCGGCCCTAACAGATGCGCAGTATTTT
CASSLLPLAALTDAQYF
>TRBV9|TRBD2|many|TRBJ2-1
TGTGCCAGCAGCGTATCCGGGAGGCCCAGCTACAATGAGCAGTTCTTC
CASSVSGRPSYNEQFF
>TRBV12-3/TRBV12-4|.|.|TRBJ2-6
TGTGCCAGCAGGCGGGACAGTTCCTCTGGGGCCAACGTCCTGACTTTC
CASRRDSSSGANVLTF
>TRBV12-3/TRBV12-4|.|many|TRBJ2-2
TGTGCCAGCAGTCAGGGCCACACCGGGGAGCTGTTTTTT
CASSQGHTGELFF
>TRBV3-1|TRBD1|many|TRBJ2-3
TGTGCCAGCAGCCATATGACAGGGGGAAACACAGATACGCAGTATTTT
CASSHMTGGNTDTQYF
>TRBV28|.|.|TRBJ2-7
TGTGCCAGCAGAGAGAGCTCCTACGAGCAGTACTTC
CASRESSYEQYF
>TRBV6-2/TRBV6-3|.|many|TRBJ1-5
TGTGCCAGTCGGGACGGTTCCCAGCCCCAGCATTTT
CASRDGSQPQHF
>TRBV27|.|many|TRBJ2-1
TGTGCCAGCAGTTTAGTAGCGGCCAGCTACAATGAGCAGTTCTTC
CASSLVAASYNEQFF
>TRBV6-1|TRBD2|.|TRBJ2-1
TGTGCCAGCAGGGGTACTAGCGGGAATGTTGGTGAGCAGTTCTTC
CASRGTSGNVGEQFF
>TRBV5-6|.|many|TRBJ2-1
TGTGCCAGCAGCCGCCCCCCGAATGAGCAGTTCTTC
CASSRPPNEQFF
>TRBV7-9|TRBD1|few|TRBJ1-1
TGTGCCAGCAGCCTCTCGACAGGGGGGTTGGGCACTGAAGCTTTCTTT
CASSLSTGGLGTEAFF
>TRBV30|.|.|TRBJ2-2
TGTGCCTGGCAGGGGACTACGACCCCCGGGGAGCTGTTTTTT
CAWQGTTTPGELFF
>TRBV6-2/TRBV6-3|.|many|TRBJ2-1
TGTGCCAGCAGTTACGCTAGCGATGAGCAGTTCTTC
CASSYASDEQFF
>TRBV19|.|many|TRBJ2-1
TGTGCCAGTAGTACCCCCGGGACCCGCAAAGACAATGAGCAGTTCTTC
CASSTPGTRKDNEQFF
>TRBV27|.|many|TRBJ2-2
TGTGCCAGCTCAGGGGCCGGGGAGCTGTTTTTT
CASSGAGELFF
>TRBV7-9|.|many|TRBJ2-1
TGTGCCAGCAGCTTAGGTCTAGCGTACTACAATGAGCAGTTCTTC
CASSLGLAYYNEQFF
>TRBV7-9|.|many|TRBJ1-1
TGTGCCAGCAGCTCCGACAAGAACACTGAAGCTTTCTTT
CASSSDKNTEAFF
>TRBV20-1|.|many|TRBJ1-2
TGCAGTGCTAGTAACACCGCTAACTATGGCTACACCTTC
CSASNTANYGYTF
>TRBV27|.|many|TRBJ2-3
TGTGCCAGCAGTTTATCCCACAGGAACACAGATACGCAGTATTTT
CASSLSHRNTDTQYF
>TRBV20-1|.|.|TRBJ2-3
TGCAGTGCTATGGACAGCATAACTAGCACAGATACGCAGTATTTT
CSAMDSITSTDTQYF
>TRBV19|.|many|TRBJ2-1
TGTGCCAGTAGGCCTAGCGAGTACAATGAGCAGTTCTTC
CASRPSEYNEQFF